This T cell receptor beta chain was recovered during a study of tissue T cells after allogeneic stem cell transplantation (dated by TCRdb to 2022 to 2024). Context from the whole study: The study profiled TCR beta repertoires in many tissues obtained from research autopsies of patients with and without GVHD, and also in mouse models of GVHD. The human part of the study was a prospective observational study with no blinding and no randomization.

The germline V and J ends show losses of 5 bases and 4 bases respectively, and no gene match explains 5 bases of the junction. The germline V gene (reference sequence) gives CDR1 as NNHNN and CDR2 as SYGAGS. The CDR3 starts with the cysteine, ends with the phenylalanine, and has 15 residues. The DNA shown is the part of the CDR3 that was read: 42 bases, in frame from base 1. Receptors were amplified or captured by the immunoSEQ multiplex PCR assay. TCRbeta CDR3 sequencing was performed at survey depth by Adaptive Biotechnologies, and CDR3 sequences, V/J genes, productive frequency and template counts were reported. TCR beta CDR3 regions were amplified from genomic DNA instead of RNA. The authors' analysis ran thus. Pairwise repertoire overlap between tissues was quantified with Jensen-Shannon divergence, where 1 means complete divergence and 0 identical. Tissues were clustered by single-linkage agglomerative hierarchical clustering of pairwise JSD values, and the clustering results were displayed as dendrograms. All patient samples were analyzed with GLIPH2 using simulation_depth 1000, kmer_min_depth 3 and cdr3_length_cutoff 8, and only groups containing more than two unique CDR3s were kept. In a standardized tissue-overlap score, Jaccard GLIPH-group overlap across patients was extrapolated to a standard repertoire size of 1000 clones. Linear mixed-effect models, with tissue included as a fixed effect and individual included as a random effect, were used to assess associations of diversity with clinical or experimental variables. Here the immuneACCESS table is served through TCRdb, limited to in-frame sequences with V and J called. Missing clones are a known gap in these copies; in checked studies unresolved V genes cover under half, and the rest lacks a known reason. D and trimming were read from the DNA, whereas the V and J calls and clone size are those reported in that table. The sample has 45,000 to 50,000 clones on record, roughly 75% of them singletons. The ten largest make up approximately 0.7% of the sample.

Overall study results and their limits: Which tissue TCRs were alloreactive or antigen-specific was not determined in the study, and some clones might have been persisting host cells. Within patients, how anatomically similar tissues were was a major factor shaping TCR repertoire composition, regardless of disease or transplant status. Sampling depth was acknowledged as a limitation, and the patient cohort was both small and clinically heterogeneous. In both patients and mice, only a limited portion of the TCR repertoire detected in tissues was captured by blood and spleen T cells. Few T cell clones were found to be shared across patients, but shared repertoire signatures across patients were revealed in a tissue-specific fashion by motif-based clustering.

Regarding this clone: Its antigen is still unknown. This receptor is murine, so its gene names and germline sequences reflect the mouse genome. The CDR3 end lies 1 residue beyond the end of the read and is filled in from the germline J gene.

Rearrangement joined TRBV13-2 to TRBJ2-2; 10 bases in the junction line up with TRBD1. Specimen: sorted cells pooled from one or two spleens. The TCR originated in a pool of C57BL/6 mice in good health. Incomplete CDR3 DNA: TGTGCCAGCGGGGGGGACAGGGGTGGCACCGGGCAGCTCTAC. This codes for CASGGDRGGTGQLY. The entire CDR3 reads CASGGDRGGTGQLYF.